This is a list of T cell receptor beta chains from one sample in a study of cytomegalovirus exposure and HLA in healthy donors. Assay used: immunoSEQ multiplex PCR; TCRdb lists only in-frame clones, some missing. The table lists about 43,000 clones, 51% of them singletons, with around 6% in the top ten. Source material: PBMCs. These TCRs come from a man between 60 and 75 years old in good health and CMV-seronegative. CDR3s include the opening cysteine and the closing phenylalanine or tryptophan. D genes are given only for firm matches. Clone size appears in some rows only: once, few, many, or a class for an expanded clone.

d_call,v_call,j_call,clone_size,cdr3_nt,cdr3_aa
TRBD1,TRBV25-1,TRBJ1-4,once,TGTGCCAGCAGTGCTGACAGGGGACGGGATGAAAAACTGTTTTTT,CASSADRGRDEKLFF
-,TRBV6-5,TRBJ2-5,-,TGTGCCAGCAGGGCCGGGACATCGACCGGGGAGCAGTACTTC,CASRAGTSTGEQYF
TRBD2,TRBV5-4,TRBJ2-7,-,TGTGCCAGCAGCTTGGGGTATCGGGCTAGCGGTTACGAGCAGTACTTC,CASSLGYRASGYEQYF
TRBD1,TRBV7-9,TRBJ2-7,-,TGTGCCAGCAGCCCATTCCAGGGACAGGGTGGGAGCGAGCAGTACTTC,CASSPFQGQGGSEQYF
-,TRBV6-6,TRBJ2-3,-,TGTGCCAGCAGCCCCGACGGGGGTACGCAGTATTTT,CASSPDGGTQYF
-,TRBV30,TRBJ1-3,few,TGTGCCTGGAGCAGACGGAGAAACTCTGGAAACACCATATATTTT,CAWSRRRNSGNTIYF
-,TRBV6-5,TRBJ2-3,-,TGTGCCAGCAGTGATCGGTTCGAGAATACGCAGTATTTT,CASSDRFENTQYF
-,TRBV9,TRBJ2-6,few,TGTGCCAGCAGCGTCTTCCCCTCCCCAAGCACTGGGGCCAACGTCCTGACTTTC,CASSVFPSPSTGANVLTF
TRBD2,TRBV29-1,TRBJ2-7,few,TGCAGCGTGACTAGCGGGACGTTCGAGCAGTACTTC,CSVTSGTFEQYF
-,TRBV6-5,TRBJ2-5,-,TGTGCCAGCAGTTACTCGAGTGGGAGAGGGGAGACCCAGTACTTC,CASSYSSGRGETQYF
TRBD2,TRBV29-1,TRBJ2-3,-,TGCAGCGTTGATGGTAGCGGGCCTAGCACAGATACGCAGTATTTT,CSVDGSGPSTDTQYF
-,TRBV29-1,TRBJ2-5,-,TGCAGCGTGGGGCGGCCTCAAGAGACCCAGTACTTC,CSVGRPQETQYF
TRBD1,TRBV5-1,TRBJ2-3,-,TGCGCCAGCAGTCGGAGCAGGGGGACAGATACGCAGTATTTT,CASSRSRGTDTQYF